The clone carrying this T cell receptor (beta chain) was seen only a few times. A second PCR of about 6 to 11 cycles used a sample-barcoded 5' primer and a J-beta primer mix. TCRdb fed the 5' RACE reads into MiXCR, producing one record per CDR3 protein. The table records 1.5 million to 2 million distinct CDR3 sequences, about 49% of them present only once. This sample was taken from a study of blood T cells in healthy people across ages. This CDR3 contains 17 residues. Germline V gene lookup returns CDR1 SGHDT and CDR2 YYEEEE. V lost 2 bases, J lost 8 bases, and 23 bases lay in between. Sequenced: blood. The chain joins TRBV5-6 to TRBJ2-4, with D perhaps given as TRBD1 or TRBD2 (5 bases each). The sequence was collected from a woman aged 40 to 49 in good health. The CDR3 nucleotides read TGTGCCAGCAGCTTTCGTCGCTCAGCCGGACGGGGCCACATTCAGTACTTC. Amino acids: CASSFRRSAGRGHIQYF. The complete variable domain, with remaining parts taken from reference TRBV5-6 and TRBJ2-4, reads DAGVTQSPTHLIKTRGQQVTLRCSPKSGHDTVSWYQQALGQGPQFIFQYYEEEERQRGNFPDRFSGHQFPNYSSELNVNALLLGDSALYLCASSFRRSAGRGHIQYFGAGTRLSVL.